This TCR beta chain was found in a study of blood T cell repertoires in COVID-19. The trim removed 3 bases at V and 6 bases at J, leaving 17 bases unmatched. The CDR3 covers 18 residues. Germline-derived CDR1 and CDR2 are SGHVS and FNYEAQ. The study drew participants aged about 18 to 90 years from 24 US areas. Which cohort a participant joined came from the clinical history participants gave. Someone with COVID-19 had been met by exposed participants within 2 weeks before study entry. This clone was seen more than once but under ten times. Under the authors' procedure: Amplifying reference gene primers gave estimates of nucleated cell counts. Assay: immunoSEQ multiplex PCR; the TCRdb copy retains only in-frame clones and omits some. V and J calls and clone size come straight from that table; D and trimming were deduced from the DNA. The sample has 290,000 or so clones; roughly 80% are singletons.

This receptor was identified in a man between 35 and 55 years old who had been exposed to COVID-19. V gene TRBV7-6 combines with J gene TRBJ2-1, with 7 bases matching TRBD2. Sequenced input: PBMCs or T cells enriched from blood (not recorded which). CDR3 nucleotide sequence: TGTGCCAGCAGCTTTCTGGAGGATGGGGAGGGCCCATTCAATGAGCAGTTCTTC. It encodes CASSFLEDGEGPFNEQFF. The entire variable domain, with the rest obtained from reference TRBV7-6 and TRBJ2-1, is as follows: GAGVSQSPRYKVTKRGQDVALRCDPISGHVSLYWYRQALGQGPEFLTYFNYEAQQDKSGLPNDRFSAERPEGSISTLTIQRTEQRDSAMYRCASSFLEDGEGPFNEQFFGPGTRLTVL.